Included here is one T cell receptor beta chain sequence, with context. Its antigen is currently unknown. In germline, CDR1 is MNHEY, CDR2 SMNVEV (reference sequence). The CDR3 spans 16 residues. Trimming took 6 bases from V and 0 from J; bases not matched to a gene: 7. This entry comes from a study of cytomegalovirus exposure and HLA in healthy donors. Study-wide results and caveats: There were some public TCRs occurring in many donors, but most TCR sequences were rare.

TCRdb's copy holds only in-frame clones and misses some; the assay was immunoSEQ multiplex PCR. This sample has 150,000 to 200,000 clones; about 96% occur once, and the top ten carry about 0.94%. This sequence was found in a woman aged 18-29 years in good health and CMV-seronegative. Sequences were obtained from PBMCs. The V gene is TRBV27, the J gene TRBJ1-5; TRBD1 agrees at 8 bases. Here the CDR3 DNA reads TGTGCCAGCAGCAAAATTGGACAGGGTAGCAATCAGCCCCAGCATTTT. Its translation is CASSKIGQGSNQPQHF.